This T cell receptor (beta chain) was observed in a study of T cell responses to AZD1222 COVID-19 vaccine. This clone was detected once. Germline CDR1 SGHTA, CDR2 FQGTGA. The CDR3 has 12 amino acids. Trimming removed 5 bases at V and 11 bases at J, with 13 bases between. Sequencing used immunoSEQ multiplex PCR; TCRdb keeps in-frame clones, though not all of them. In the table there are 150,000 to 200,000 clones, about 90% of which are singletons. The genes are TRBV7-3 and TRBJ2-1, with D perhaps TRBD1 or TRBD2 (6 bases each). This TCR was recovered from an adult who received the MenACWY meningococcal vaccine as a control. Sample: peripheral blood, taken 28 days after the second dose of the MenACWY control vaccine. The CDR3 DNA reads as TGTGCCAGCAGCCCAGGGGACTCGCAGCAGTTCTTC. It specifies CASSPGDSQQFF. The whole variable domain, filled in from reference TRBV7-3 and TRBJ2-1, reads GAGVSQTPSNKVTEKGKYVELRCDPISGHTALYWYRQSLGQGPEFLIYFQGTGAADDSGLPNDRFFAVRPEGSVSTLKIQRTERGDSAVYLCASSPGDSQQFFGPGTRLTVL.